A selection of T cell receptor beta chains follows, all from one sample in a study of T cell repertoires in cytomegalovirus infection. MiXCR was run by TCRdb on the reads, yielding one entry per CDR3 protein. The table lists some 350,000 distinct CDR3 sequences, about 35% of them singletons. Their recognized antigens are unknown. The sample consisted of cultured PBMCs, taken from culture after CMV antigen stimulation. The source is a human donor in good health (CMV status not recorded). Some clones in this sample may be carry-over from other donors' samples. CDR3s include the opening cysteine and the closing phenylalanine or tryptophan. The D gene is left open where the match is weak. Some rows mark clone size as missing; the rest say once, few, many or name a class of expanded clone.

TRBV14,.,.,TRBJ2-6,CASSQGGWGSGANVLTF
TRBV2,TRBD1,.,TRBJ2-1,CASPNNFRRPGGLGNEQFF
TRBV7-9,.,few,TRBJ1-1,CASSPDRSQNTEAFF
TRBV10-3,.,.,TRBJ1-1,CAISPRTENTEAFF
TRBV12-3/TRBV12-4,.,.,TRBJ1-5,CASSTEMGSNQPQHF
TRBV29-1,TRBD2,few,TRBJ2-3,CSVGGLAVSFDTQYF
TRBV18,TRBD1,.,TRBJ1-1,CASSPMESTGDNTEAFF
TRBV4-1,.,.,TRBJ2-5,CASSQAWGEPPETQYF
TRBV7-8,TRBD2,many,TRBJ2-7,CASSRVWLAGGRREQYF
TRBV4-2,TRBD2,once,TRBJ2-1,CASSETSEVYNEQFF
TRBV7-9,.,once,TRBJ2-1,CASSLPRGSPYNEQFF
TRBV5-1,.,many,TRBJ2-1,CASSLEAGYSYNEQFF
TRBV4-1,.,.,TRBJ2-5,CASSQVSGSSRETQYF
TRBV12-3/TRBV12-4,.,.,TRBJ1-2,CASSAKNRNYGYTF
TRBV4-1,.,few,TRBJ2-1,CASSQASARKSSYNEQFF
TRBV11-2,.,.,TRBJ2-1,CASSLESNEQFF
TRBV19,.,.,TRBJ2-2,CASSGRRPGELFF
TRBV12-3/TRBV12-4,TRBD2,few,TRBJ2-1,CASSDGTSSYNEQFF
TRBV28,TRBD2,.,TRBJ2-2,CASTRRLAGFYTGELFF
TRBV15,.,few,TRBJ2-7,CATSRDTVGVTYEQYF
TRBV4-1,TRBD2,.,TRBJ2-1,CASSPRLAGLSPNEQFF
TRBV3-1,.,.,TRBJ2-3,CASSQAFFRTDTQYF
TRBV7-2,TRBD2,.,TRBJ2-1,CASSSVTGRNEQFF
TRBV7-8,.,few,TRBJ2-1,CASSLPGAYEQFF
TRBV12-3/TRBV12-4,.,.,TRBJ1-6,CASGRDKGPLHF
TRBV29-1,.,.,TRBJ2-5,CSVEEGRQRVGETQYF
TRBV28,.,.,TRBJ1-1,CASSGRGGAFF
TRBV19,.,.,TRBJ2-3,CASMPPGSSLGTDTQYF
TRBV15,.,.,TRBJ2-3,CATSRDRGLTQYF
TRBV4-2,TRBD2,.,TRBJ2-3,CASSQATSGKIDTQYF
TRBV4-2,TRBD2,.,TRBJ2-1,CASSHIRTSGIDNEQFF
TRBV6-2/TRBV6-3,.,.,TRBJ1-1,CASSPPVTEAFF
TRBV7-2,.,many,TRBJ1-5,CASSLGIGQPQHF
TRBV12-3/TRBV12-4,TRBD2,.,TRBJ2-2,CASSFLGRRGTGELFF
TRBV7-2,.,.,TRBJ2-1,CASSSNGQWGNEQFF
TRBV6-2/TRBV6-3,TRBD2,few,TRBJ2-7,CASRQDSGVPYEQYF
TRBV7-8,.,.,TRBJ1-4,CASSLGGDSLGSNEKLFF
TRBV7-2,TRBD2,many,TRBJ2-1,CASSPSGSSYNEQFF
TRBV19,TRBD1,few,TRBJ1-1,CASMDRNMNTEAFF
TRBV27,TRBD1,.,TRBJ1-1,CASRDRGLGTEAFF
TRBV19,TRBD2,.,TRBJ2-1,CASNNGLAGASYNEQFF
TRBV12-3/TRBV12-4,.,.,TRBJ2-5,CASTEGSLETQYF
TRBV12-3/TRBV12-4,TRBD1,few,TRBJ1-1,CASTRTGGSSAFF